This note documents a single TCR beta chain sequence. What it binds is not known. The PCR contained 60 Vbeta and 13 Jbeta primers. Assay: immunoSEQ multiplex PCR; the TCRdb copy retains only in-frame clones and omits some. The sample gives approximately 200,000 clones, about 80% of which show up once; around 1.9% is in the top ten. The sample is drawn from a study of cytomegalovirus exposure and HLA in healthy donors. About the study: Unique TCRs numbering 75 million to 95 million, obtained from HLA-typed donors, made up an early data release. Study outcomes and limitations: Rarity characterized most TCR sequences, yet some public TCRs appeared in many donors. Researchers reported that a few CMV-associated chains were confirmed in vitro as CMV antigen-specific. TCR beta chains numbering 164 were designated cytomegalovirus-associated.

The germline gives CDR1 MGHRA, CDR2 YSYEKL. V gave up 0 bases and J gave up 4 bases, with 13 bases separating them. The CDR3 runs to 15 residues. This receptor was taken from a woman aged 18-29 years in good health and CMV-seropositive. The sample taken for sequencing was PBMCs. The chain recombines TRBV4-1 with TRBJ2-7; a weak D match, TRBD1 (6 bases). CDR3: CASSQDQRGGYEQYF. The DNA of the CDR3 is TGCGCCAGCAGCCAAGATCAGAGAGGGGGATACGAGCAGTACTTC.